This TCR beta chain is drawn from a study of neurological immune-mediated disorders. General study points: Patients with HTLV-1-associated myelopathy had the highest level of TCR clonal expansion, whereas patients with multiple sclerosis had the lowest level, falling beneath the level found in healthy controls.

Volunteers at a blood bank in Maryland, USA, were the healthy controls. The unsorted libraries had their origin in 2 million PBMCs stored at -80 C. This clonotype was observed at least ten times. Its specificity is not known. The CDR3 extends over 14 amino acids. Germline V gene lookup returns CDR1 SGHTA and CDR2 FQGNSA. The V end was cut by 3 bases, the J end by 5 bases, with 13 bases between. By 5'RACE with 10-nucleotide random UMIs, the cDNA was made. TCRdb fed the 5' RACE reads into MiXCR, producing one record per CDR3 protein. The repertoire includes tens of thousands of distinct CDR3 sequences, approximately 17% of them detected once, and 15% sits in the top ten.

The chain recombines TRBV7-2 with TRBJ1-1, with no clear D. Specimen: PBMCs. The origin of this receptor is a woman in her 40s in good health. The chain's CDR3 is CASSFWGRLTEAFF. CDR3 nucleotides: TGTGCCAGCAGCTTTTGGGGAAGACTGACTGAAGCTTTCTTT.